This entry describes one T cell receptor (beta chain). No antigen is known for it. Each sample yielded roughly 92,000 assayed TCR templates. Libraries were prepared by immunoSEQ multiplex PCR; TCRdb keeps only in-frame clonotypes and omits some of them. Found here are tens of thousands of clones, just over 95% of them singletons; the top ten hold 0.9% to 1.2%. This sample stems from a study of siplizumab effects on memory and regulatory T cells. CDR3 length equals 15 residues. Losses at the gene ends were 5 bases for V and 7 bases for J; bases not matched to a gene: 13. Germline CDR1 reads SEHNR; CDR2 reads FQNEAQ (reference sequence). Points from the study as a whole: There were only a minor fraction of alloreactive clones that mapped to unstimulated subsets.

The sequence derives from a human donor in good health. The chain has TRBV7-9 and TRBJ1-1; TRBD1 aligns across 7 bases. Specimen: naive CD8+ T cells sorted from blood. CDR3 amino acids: CASSHRQGIADEAFF. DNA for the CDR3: TGTGCCAGCAGCCACCGACAGGGAATAGCCGATGAAGCTTTCTTT.